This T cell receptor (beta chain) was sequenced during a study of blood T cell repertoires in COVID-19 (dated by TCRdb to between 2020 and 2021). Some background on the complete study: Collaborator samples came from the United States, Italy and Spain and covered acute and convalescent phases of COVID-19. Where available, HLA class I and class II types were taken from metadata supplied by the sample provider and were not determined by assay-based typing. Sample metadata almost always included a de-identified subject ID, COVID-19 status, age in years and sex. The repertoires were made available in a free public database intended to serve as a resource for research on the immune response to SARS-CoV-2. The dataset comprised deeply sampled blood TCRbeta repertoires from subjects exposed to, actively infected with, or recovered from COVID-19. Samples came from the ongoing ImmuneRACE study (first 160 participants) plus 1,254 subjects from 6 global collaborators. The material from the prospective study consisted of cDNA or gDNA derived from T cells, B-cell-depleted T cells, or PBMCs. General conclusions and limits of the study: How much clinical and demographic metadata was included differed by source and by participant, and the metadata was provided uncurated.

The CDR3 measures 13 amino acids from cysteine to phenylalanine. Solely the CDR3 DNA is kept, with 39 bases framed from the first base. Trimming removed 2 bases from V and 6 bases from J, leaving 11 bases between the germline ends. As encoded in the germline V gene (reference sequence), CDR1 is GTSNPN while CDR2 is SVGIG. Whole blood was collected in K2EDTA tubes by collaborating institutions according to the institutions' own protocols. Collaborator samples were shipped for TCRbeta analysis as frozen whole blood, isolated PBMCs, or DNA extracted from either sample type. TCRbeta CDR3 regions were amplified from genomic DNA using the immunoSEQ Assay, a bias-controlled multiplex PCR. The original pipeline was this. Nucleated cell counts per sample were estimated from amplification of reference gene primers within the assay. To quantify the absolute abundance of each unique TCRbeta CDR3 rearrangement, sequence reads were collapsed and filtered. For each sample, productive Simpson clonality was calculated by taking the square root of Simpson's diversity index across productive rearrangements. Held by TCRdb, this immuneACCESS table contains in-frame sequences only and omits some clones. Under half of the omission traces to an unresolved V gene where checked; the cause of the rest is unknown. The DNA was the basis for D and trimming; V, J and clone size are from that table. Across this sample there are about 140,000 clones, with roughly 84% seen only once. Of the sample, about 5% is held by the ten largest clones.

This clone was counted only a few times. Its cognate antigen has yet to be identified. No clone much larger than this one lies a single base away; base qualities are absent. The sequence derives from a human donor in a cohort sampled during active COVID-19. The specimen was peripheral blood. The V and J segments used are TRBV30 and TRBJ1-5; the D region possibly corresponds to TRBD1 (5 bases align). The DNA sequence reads TGTGCCTGGAGTTTTCAGGGTGGTCAGCCCCAGCATTTT. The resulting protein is CAWSFQGGQPQHF.